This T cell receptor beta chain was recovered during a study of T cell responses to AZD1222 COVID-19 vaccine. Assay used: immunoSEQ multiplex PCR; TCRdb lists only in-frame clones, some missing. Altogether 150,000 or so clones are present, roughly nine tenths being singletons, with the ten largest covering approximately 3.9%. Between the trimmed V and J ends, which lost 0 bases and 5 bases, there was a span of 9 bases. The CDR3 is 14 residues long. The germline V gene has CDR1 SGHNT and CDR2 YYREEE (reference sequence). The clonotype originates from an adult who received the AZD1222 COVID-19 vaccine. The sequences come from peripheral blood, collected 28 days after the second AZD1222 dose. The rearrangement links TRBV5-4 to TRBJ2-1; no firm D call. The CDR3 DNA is TGTGCCAGCAGCTTGGTATCGAGCAACAATGAGCAGTTCTTC. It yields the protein CASSLVSSNNEQFF.